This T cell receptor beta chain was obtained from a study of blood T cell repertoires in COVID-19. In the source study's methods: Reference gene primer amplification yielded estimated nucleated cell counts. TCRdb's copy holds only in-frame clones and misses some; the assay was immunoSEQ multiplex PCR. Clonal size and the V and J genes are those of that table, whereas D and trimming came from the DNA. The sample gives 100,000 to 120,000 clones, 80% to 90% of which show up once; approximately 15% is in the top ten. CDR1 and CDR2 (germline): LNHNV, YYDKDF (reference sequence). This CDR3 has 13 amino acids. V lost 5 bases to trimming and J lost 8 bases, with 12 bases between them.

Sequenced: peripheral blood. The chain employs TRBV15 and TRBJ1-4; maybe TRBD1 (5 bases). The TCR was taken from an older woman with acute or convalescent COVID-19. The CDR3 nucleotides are TGTGCCACCAGCCGCGGGACGTCCGAAAAACTGTTTTTT. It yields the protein CATSRGTSEKLFF.